A selection of T cell receptor beta chains follows, all from one sample in a study of liver allograft versus peripheral blood T cells. TCRdb processed the reads anew with MiXCR; each CDR3 protein has one entry. The sample has 1,500 to 2,000 distinct CDR3 sequences, 15% to 20% seen once. The source of these receptors is a human patient who had a liver transplant. The graft donor may have given rise to some T cells. The CDR3 runs from the conserved cysteine through the conserved F or W. Fields, in order: V gene, J gene, clone size, D gene, CDR3 DNA, CDR3 protein. A D gene is named only where the DNA matches it firmly. Rows give clone size only sometimes, using once, few, many, or a class for an expanded clone.

TRBV5-6	TRBJ1-3	NA	TRBD1	TGTGCCAGCAGCCCCGTCAGGGGGGCCGACCCTCCTGGAAACACCATATATTTT	CASSPVRGADPPGNTIYF
TRBV3-1	TRBJ1-2	NA	TRBD1	TGTGCCAGCAGCCAAGGGACAGGAATAAAGTATGGCTACACCTTC	CASSQGTGIKYGYTF
TRBV11-3	TRBJ2-1	medium-sized	NA	TGTGCCAGCAGCTTAGAAGGGAACAATGAGCAGTTCTTC	CASSLEGNNEQFF
TRBV20-1	TRBJ1-3	few	NA	TGCAGTGCTGGGGTTTCAACAGGGCTCGGAAACACCATATATTTT	CSAGVSTGLGNTIYF
TRBV7-9	TRBJ1-4	medium-sized	TRBD1	TGTGCCAGCAGCCCGACAGGGGACAATGAAAAACTGTTTTTT	CASSPTGDNEKLFF
TRBV18	TRBJ2-5	NA	NA	TGTGCCAGCTCACCCCCCGTGGGGGGCGGAAAAGAGACCCAGTACTTC	CASSPPVGGGKETQYF
TRBV20-1	TRBJ1-2	NA	TRBD1	TGCAGTGTTACAGGGGGTGGCTATGGCTACACCTTC	CSVTGGGYGYTF
TRBV20-1	TRBJ1-5	large	NA	TGCAGTGCTAGAGAGGGTAGGAGGGATCAGCCCCAGCATTTT	CSAREGRRDQPQHF
TRBV11-2	TRBJ1-3	NA	NA	TGTGCCAGCAGCTTAGACGGTCCGGACATATATTTT	CASSLDGPDIYF
TRBV6-2/TRBV6-3	TRBJ1-5	few	NA	TGTGCCAGCAGTTACCCGACCATCGGGGGCGGAGTGAATCAGCCCCAGCATTTT	CASSYPTIGGGVNQPQHF
TRBV6-1	TRBJ1-2	medium-sized	NA	TGTGCCAGCAGTAGGACAGCTAACTATGGCTACACCTTC	CASSRTANYGYTF
TRBV28	TRBJ1-4	NA	TRBD1	TGTGCCAGCAGTTCGGGGACAGCGAATGAAAAACTGTTTTTT	CASSSGTANEKLFF
TRBV20-1	TRBJ1-5	medium-sized	NA	TGCAGTGCTAGAGGCTCAGCGGGCGGGTATCAGCCCCAGCATTTT	CSARGSAGGYQPQHF
TRBV6-2/TRBV6-3	TRBJ2-1	large	TRBD1	TGTGCCAGCAGTCCCCTCACAGGGGGACCTTACAATGAGCAGTTCTTC	CASSPLTGGPYNEQFF
TRBV6-5	TRBJ2-5	medium-sized	TRBD1	TGTGCCAGCAGTAGGGCAAGGGGGCGAGAAGAGACCCAGTACTTC	CASSRARGREETQYF
TRBV5-6	TRBJ1-2	NA	NA	TGTACCAGCAGATTGGGAGTAGTCTATGGCTACACCTTC	CTSRLGVVYGYTF
TRBV9	TRBJ2-3	once	NA	TGTGCCAGCAGCAACGACTGGGGTATGGCAGATACGCAGTATTTT	CASSNDWGMADTQYF